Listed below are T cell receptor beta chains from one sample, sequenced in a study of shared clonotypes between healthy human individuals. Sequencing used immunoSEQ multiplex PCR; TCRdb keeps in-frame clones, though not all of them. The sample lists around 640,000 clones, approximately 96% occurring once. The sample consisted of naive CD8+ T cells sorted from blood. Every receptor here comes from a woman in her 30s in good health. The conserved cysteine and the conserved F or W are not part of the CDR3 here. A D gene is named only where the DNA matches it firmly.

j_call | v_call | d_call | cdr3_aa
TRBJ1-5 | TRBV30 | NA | AWSVSREQEPQH
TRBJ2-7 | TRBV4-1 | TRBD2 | ASSQGVAGGYEQY
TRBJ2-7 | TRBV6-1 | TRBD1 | ASSVTGTGLEQY
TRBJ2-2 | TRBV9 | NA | ASSVSGELF
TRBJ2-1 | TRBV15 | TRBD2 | ATLLPGLAGNEQF
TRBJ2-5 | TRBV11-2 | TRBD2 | ASSLGLARLSEQETQY
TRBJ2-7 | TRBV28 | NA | ASSHSYEQY
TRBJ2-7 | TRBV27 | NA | ASSLGRDFYEQY
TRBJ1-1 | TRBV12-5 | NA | ASGLAGKAF
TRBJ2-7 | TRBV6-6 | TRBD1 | ASSYLKGQGPYEQY
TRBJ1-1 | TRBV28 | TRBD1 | ASSMTGGHEAF
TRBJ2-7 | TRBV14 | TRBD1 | ASSIGTGVDYEQY
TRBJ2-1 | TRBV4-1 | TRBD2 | ASSQDLGTSGNEQF
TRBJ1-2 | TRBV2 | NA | ASRTPVVYGYT
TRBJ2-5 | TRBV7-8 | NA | ASSLERLTAASYQETQY
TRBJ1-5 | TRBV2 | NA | ASSDLGGDQPQH
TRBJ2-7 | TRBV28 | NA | ASSRRGATGEQY
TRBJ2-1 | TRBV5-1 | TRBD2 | ASSRTSGVYNEQF
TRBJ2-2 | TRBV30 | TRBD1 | AWSTGGNTGELF
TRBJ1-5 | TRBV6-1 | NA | ASSEFAAQASNQPQH
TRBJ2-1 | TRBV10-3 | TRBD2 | AISEAQREYSEQF
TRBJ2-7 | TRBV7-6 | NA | ASSLAGTYEQY
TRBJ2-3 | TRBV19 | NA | ASSIDLEDDTQY
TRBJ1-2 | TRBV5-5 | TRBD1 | ASSTGTAINYGYT
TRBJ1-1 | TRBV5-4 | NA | ASSLNLGEAF
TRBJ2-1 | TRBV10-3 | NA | AISEYRRDPYNEQF
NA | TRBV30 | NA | AWSVDTSYEQY
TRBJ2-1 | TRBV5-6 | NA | ASRATGIDVF
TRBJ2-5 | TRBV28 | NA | ASRGQYVTQY
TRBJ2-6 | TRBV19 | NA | ASSISGAGANVLT
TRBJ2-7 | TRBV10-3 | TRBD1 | AISDPPNRGSYEQY
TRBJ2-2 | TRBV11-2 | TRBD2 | ASSSSGTITGELF
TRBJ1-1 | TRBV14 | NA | ASSQDHLRMNTEAF
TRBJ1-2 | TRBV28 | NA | ASSGPWGGGYT
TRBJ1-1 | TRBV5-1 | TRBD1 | ASRTGQGNTEAF
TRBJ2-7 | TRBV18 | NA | ASSSALASLVGYEQY
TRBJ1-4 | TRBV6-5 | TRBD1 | ASSPWTGGGEKLF
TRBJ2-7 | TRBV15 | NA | ATSRETLPYEQY
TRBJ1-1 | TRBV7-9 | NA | ASSLDTPAQAF
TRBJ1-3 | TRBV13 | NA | ASSYLTGSGNTIY
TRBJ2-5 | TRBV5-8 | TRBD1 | ASSLYRGREETQY
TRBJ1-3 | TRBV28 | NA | ASSSAGSVPGNTIY
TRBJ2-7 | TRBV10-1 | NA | ASSEHRDGTYEQY
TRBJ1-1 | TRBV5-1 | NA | ASTQGFGSTEAF
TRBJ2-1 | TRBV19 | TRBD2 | ASSKREGTYNEQF
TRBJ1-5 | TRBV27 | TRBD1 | ASGTGNDGNQPQH
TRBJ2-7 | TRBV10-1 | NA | ASSAGSTYEQY
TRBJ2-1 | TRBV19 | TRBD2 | ASRDLAGGYNEQF
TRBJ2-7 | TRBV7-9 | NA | ASSLDPAETYEQY
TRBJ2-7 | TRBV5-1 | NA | ASTDGGVPYEQY
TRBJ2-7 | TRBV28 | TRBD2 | ASRDSGRADEQY
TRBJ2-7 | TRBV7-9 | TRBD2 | ASSFGTGGLEQY
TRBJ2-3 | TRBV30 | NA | AWSDDISTDTQY
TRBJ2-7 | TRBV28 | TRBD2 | ASSLPSRSGIIEQY
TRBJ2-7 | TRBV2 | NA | ASSESLSSEQY
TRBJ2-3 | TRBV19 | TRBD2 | ASSALTSGRAPDTQY
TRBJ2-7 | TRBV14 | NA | ASSQVLDNSYEQY
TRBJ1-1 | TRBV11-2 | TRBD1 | ASSLDSFDRGGEAF
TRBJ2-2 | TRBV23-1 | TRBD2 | ASSLSGRSGELF
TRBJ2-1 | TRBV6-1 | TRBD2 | ASREGLADNNEQF